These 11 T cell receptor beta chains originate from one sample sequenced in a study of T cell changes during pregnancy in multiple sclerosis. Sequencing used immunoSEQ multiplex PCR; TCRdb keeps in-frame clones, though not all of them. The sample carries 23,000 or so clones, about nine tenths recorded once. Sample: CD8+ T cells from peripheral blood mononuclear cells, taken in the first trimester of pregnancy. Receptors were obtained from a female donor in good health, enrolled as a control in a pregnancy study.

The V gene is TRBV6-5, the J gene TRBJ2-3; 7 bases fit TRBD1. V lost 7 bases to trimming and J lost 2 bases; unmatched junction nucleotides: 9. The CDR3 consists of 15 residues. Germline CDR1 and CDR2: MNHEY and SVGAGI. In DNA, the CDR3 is TGTGCCAGCACAAAACAACAGGGGTACACAGATACGCAGTATTTT. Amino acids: CASTKQQGYTDTQYF.

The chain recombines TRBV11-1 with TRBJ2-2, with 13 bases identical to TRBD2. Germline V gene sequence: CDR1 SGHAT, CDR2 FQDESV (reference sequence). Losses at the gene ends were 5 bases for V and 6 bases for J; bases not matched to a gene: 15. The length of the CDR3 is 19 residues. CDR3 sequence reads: CASSPGLGLAGAPSGELFF. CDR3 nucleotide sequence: TGTGCCAGCAGCCCGGGCCTTGGACTAGCGGGAGCCCCATCCGGGGAGCTGTTTTTT.

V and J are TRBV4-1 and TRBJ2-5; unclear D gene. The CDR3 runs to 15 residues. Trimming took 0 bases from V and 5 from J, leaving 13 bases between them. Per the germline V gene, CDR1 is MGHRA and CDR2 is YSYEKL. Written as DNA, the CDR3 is TGCGCCAGCAGCCAAGATCACAGAAGTGTGGAGACCCAGTACTTC. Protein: CASSQDHRSVETQYF.

The CDR3 nucleotides are TGCGCCAGCAGGCAGGGACAGGGACCATCACCCCTCCACTTT. It specifies CASRQGQGPSPLHF. The chain carries TRBV10-2 and TRBJ1-6; TRBD1 aligns across 9 bases. The junction had 7 bases not matched to a gene; V was cut back by 6 bases and J by 10 bases. There are 14 residues in the CDR3. Germline-derived CDR1 and CDR2 are WSHSY and SAAADI.

The CDR3 region is CAWSVTGVEAFF. The CDR3 DNA reads as TGTGCCTGGAGTGTAACAGGGGTTGAAGCTTTCTTT. The chain has TRBV30 and TRBJ1-1; 7 bases match TRBD1. V shed 0 bases, J shed 7 bases, and the junction held 2 bases outside the gene matches. The CDR3 is 12 residues long. Germline lookup yields CDR1 GTSNPN and CDR2 SVGIG (reference sequence). The whole variable domain, filled in from reference TRBV30 and TRBJ1-1, reads SQTIHQWPATLVQPVGSPLSLECTVEGTSNPNLYWYRQAAGRGLQLLFYSVGIGQISSEVPQNLSASRPQDRQFILSSKKLLLSDSGFYLCAWSVTGVEAFFGQGTRLTVV.

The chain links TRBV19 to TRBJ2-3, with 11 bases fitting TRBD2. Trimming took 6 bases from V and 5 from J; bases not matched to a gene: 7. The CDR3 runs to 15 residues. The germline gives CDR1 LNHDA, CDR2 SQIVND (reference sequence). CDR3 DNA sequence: TGTGCCAGTAGCCTTAGCGGGAGGGCCGTAGATACGCAGTATTTT. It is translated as CASSLSGRAVDTQYF.

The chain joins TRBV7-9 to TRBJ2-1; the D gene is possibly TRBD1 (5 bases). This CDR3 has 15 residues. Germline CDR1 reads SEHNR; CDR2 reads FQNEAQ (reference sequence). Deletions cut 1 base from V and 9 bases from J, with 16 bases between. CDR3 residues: CASSLVGANFGEQFF. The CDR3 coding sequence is TGTGCCAGCAGCTTAGTTGGGGCCAATTTCGGTGAGCAGTTCTTC.

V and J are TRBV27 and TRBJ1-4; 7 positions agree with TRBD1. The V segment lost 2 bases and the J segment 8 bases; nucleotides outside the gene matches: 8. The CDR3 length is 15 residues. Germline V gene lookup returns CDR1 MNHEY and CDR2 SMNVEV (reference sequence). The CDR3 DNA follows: TGTGCCAGCAGTTTAGGGGTCAGGGGGGAAGAAAAACTGTTTTTT. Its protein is CASSLGVRGEEKLFF.

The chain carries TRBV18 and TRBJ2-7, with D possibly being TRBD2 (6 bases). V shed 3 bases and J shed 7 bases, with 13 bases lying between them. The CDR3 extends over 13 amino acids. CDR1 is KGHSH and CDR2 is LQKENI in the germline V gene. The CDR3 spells CASSPTGGIEQYF. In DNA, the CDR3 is TGTGCCAGCTCACCTACTGGGGGGATAGAGCAGTACTTC. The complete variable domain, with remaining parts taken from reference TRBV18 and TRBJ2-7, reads NAGVMQNPRHLVRRRGQEARLRCSPMKGHSHVYWYRQLPEEGLKFMVYLQKENIIDESGMPKERFSAEFPKEGPSILRIQQVVRGDSAAYFCASSPTGGIEQYFGPGTRLTVT.

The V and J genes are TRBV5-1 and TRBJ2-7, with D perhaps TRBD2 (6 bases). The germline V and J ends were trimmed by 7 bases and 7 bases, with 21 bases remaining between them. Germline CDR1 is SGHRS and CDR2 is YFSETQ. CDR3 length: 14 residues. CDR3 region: CASGNGTLEGEQYF. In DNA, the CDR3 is TGCGCCAGCGGAAACGGGACTTTGGAGGGAGAGCAGTACTTC.

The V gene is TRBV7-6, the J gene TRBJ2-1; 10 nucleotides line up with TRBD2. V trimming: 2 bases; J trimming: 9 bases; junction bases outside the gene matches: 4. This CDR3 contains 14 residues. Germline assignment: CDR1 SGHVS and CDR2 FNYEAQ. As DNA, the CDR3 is TGTGCCAGCAGCTTACCCCTAGCGGGAGCTGAGCAGTTCTTC. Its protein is CASSLPLAGAEQFF.